Presented here are 17 T cell receptor beta chains from one specimen sequenced in a study of cytomegalovirus exposure and HLA in healthy donors. Libraries were prepared by immunoSEQ multiplex PCR; TCRdb keeps only in-frame clonotypes and omits some of them. The repertoire holds approximately 150,000 clones, with approximately 86% as singletons. Sequences were obtained from PBMCs. The receptors originated from a man aged 18 to 35 in good health and CMV-seropositive.

The chain recombines TRBV6-5 with TRBJ2-3; D might be TRBD2 (6 bases). Between the trimmed V and J ends, which lost 2 bases and 4 bases, there was a span of 7 bases. The CDR3 runs 13 residues. The germline V gene has CDR1 MNHEY and CDR2 SVGAGI. The CDR3 here is CASSYQRADTQYF. DNA for the CDR3: TGTGCCAGCAGTTACCAGCGGGCAGATACGCAGTATTTT.

DNA for the CDR3: TGTGCCAGCAGTTACTCGGACAGGGGGATCAATGAGCAGTTCTTC. Residues: CASSYSDRGINEQFF. The chain uses TRBV6-5 and TRBJ2-1; 10 bases are a match to TRBD1. V lost 0 bases to trimming and J lost 6 bases; unmatched junction nucleotides: 2. This CDR3 spans 15 amino acids. Germline V gene lookup returns CDR1 MNHEY and CDR2 SVGAGI.

This clone appeared a single time. The chain links TRBV11-3 to TRBJ2-2; TRBD1 might be the D (5 bases). In germline, CDR1 is SGHNT, CDR2 YENEEA. The V end lost 7 bases, the J end lost 3 bases, and 15 bases lay between the germline ends. This CDR3 has 15 residues. CDR3 amino acids: CASTLSRVDTGELFF. The CDR3 region has the DNA TGTGCCAGCACTCTCAGCAGGGTGGACACCGGGGAGCTGTTTTTT.

This chain joins TRBV2 and TRBJ1-1; 9 nucleotides align to TRBD1. There are 13 residues in the CDR3. Germline CDR1 and CDR2: SNHLY and FYNNEI. V was pared by 4 bases and J by 6 bases, with 3 bases of the junction left unmatched. The CDR3 region is CASSGTGVSEAFF. The CDR3 bases are TGTGCCAGCAGTGGGACAGGGGTCTCTGAAGCTTTCTTT.

This sequence joins TRBV27 and TRBJ1-5, with D unclear. The CDR3 length is 15 residues. CDR1 is MNHEY, CDR2 SMNVEV, per germline (reference sequence). Trimming took 6 bases from V and 4 from J, leaving 16 bases between them. CDR3 in amino acids: CASSIIRGNNQPQHF. CDR3 DNA: TGTGCCAGCAGCATTATCCGAGGTAATAATCAGCCCCAGCATTTT.

This clone appeared once. CDR3 region: CASSQSGGALTDTQYF. The CDR3 DNA sequence: TGCGCCAGCAGCCAGAGCGGGGGGGCTCTGACAGATACGCAGTATTTT. The chain joins TRBV4-1 to TRBJ2-3; TRBD2 matches at 10 bases. The germline gives CDR1 MGHRA, CDR2 YSYEKL. Losses at the gene ends were 3 bases for V and 3 bases for J; bases not matched to a gene: 6. The CDR3 has 16 amino acids.

This sequence joins TRBV5-1 and TRBJ2-1; possible D gene TRBD2, 6 bases. The CDR3 runs 15 residues. V lost 3 bases and J lost 1, with 11 bases in between. Germline V gives CDR1 SGHRS, CDR2 YFSETQ. The CDR3 protein is CASSSTSPSYNEQFF. Written as DNA, the CDR3 is TGCGCCAGCAGCTCCACTAGCCCTTCCTACAATGAGCAGTTCTTC.

The chain links TRBV11-3 to TRBJ2-2; 7 positions agree with TRBD1. The CDR3 is made up of 15 amino acids. Unmatched junction bases numbered 1, after V lost 2 bases and J lost 1 base. CDR1 SGHNT and CDR2 YENEEA come from the germline V gene. CDR3 in DNA: TGTGCCAGCAGCTTATGGACAGGGAACACCGGGGAGCTGTTTTTT. Protein: CASSLWTGNTGELFF. The full variable domain, completed using reference TRBV11-3 and TRBJ2-2, is EAGVVQSPRYKIIEKKQPVAFWCNPISGHNTLYWYLQNLGQGPELLIRYENEEAVDDSQLPKDRFSAERLKGVDSTLKIQPAELGDSAVYLCASSLWTGNTGELFFGEGSRLTVL.

The V and J genes are TRBV7-9 and TRBJ2-7, with D unresolved. Germline V gene lookup returns CDR1 SEHNR and CDR2 FQNEAQ (reference sequence). This CDR3 contains 17 residues. V dropped 5 bases and J dropped 0 bases, with 20 bases sitting between them. CDR3: CASSPGEASQSSYEQYF. The CDR3 coding sequence is TGTGCCAGCAGCCCCGGCGAGGCCAGCCAAAGCTCCTACGAGCAGTACTTC.

The chain combines TRBV27 with TRBJ2-7; D may be TRBD1 (5 bases). CDR1 is MNHEY, CDR2 SMNVEV, per germline (reference sequence). Trimming left V 6 bases short and J 0 bases short, with 15 bases between. The CDR3 length is 15 residues. The CDR3 region has the DNA TGTGCCAGCAGGCAGCAGGGTACAAGCTCCTACGAGCAGTACTTC. This sequence encodes CASRQQGTSSYEQYF.

The chain couples TRBV4-2 to TRBJ1-1; D possibly corresponds to TRBD1 (5 bases). CDR3 length: 15 residues. V was cut by 4 bases and J by 0 bases, with 12 bases left in between. Germline-derived CDR1 and CDR2 are LGHNA and YNFKEQ. The CDR3 here is CASSRQTPLNTEAFF. CDR3 sequence (DNA): TGTGCCAGCAGCCGACAGACCCCCCTGAACACTGAAGCTTTCTTT.

In this sample, this clone turned up once. The chain links TRBV27 to TRBJ2-2, with no clear D. This CDR3 spans 15 amino acids. Germline CDR1 reads MNHEY; CDR2 reads SMNVEV (reference sequence). V was clipped by 2 bases and J by 4 bases, with 11 bases between them. CDR3 nucleotides: TGTGCCAGCAGTTTAACCCCGGGTAGCACCGGGGAGCTGTTTTTT. This codes for CASSLTPGSTGELFF.

The chain employs TRBV27 and TRBJ2-1, with 11 bases identical to TRBD2. CDR3 size: 16 residues. V lost 4 bases and J lost 6; bases outside the gene matches: 8. Germline CDR1 MNHEY, CDR2 SMNVEV (reference sequence). The CDR3 bases are TGTGCCAGCAGTTCTATCGCAACTAGCGGGAGCAATGAGCAGTTCTTC. Protein product: CASSSIATSGSNEQFF.

The V call is TRBV6-6, the J call TRBJ1-2; 7 nucleotides line up with TRBD1. Germline-derived CDR1 and CDR2 are MNHNY and SVGAGI (reference sequence). V shed 2 bases and J 4 bases; nucleotides not matched to a gene: 1. The CDR3 contains 13 residues. CDR3 DNA: TGTGCCAGCAGTTACGGACAGGCCTATGGCTACACCTTC. Translating it yields CASSYGQAYGYTF.

The chain couples TRBV28 to TRBJ1-6; a weak D match, TRBD1 (5 bases). Trimming stripped 6 bases from V and 4 bases from J, with 10 bases between. Germline lookup yields CDR1 MDHEN and CDR2 SYDVKM. This CDR3 region has 14 residues. This CDR3 is CASSSQGYNSPLHF. The CDR3 DNA is TGTGCCAGCAGCAGTCAGGGTTATAATTCACCCCTCCACTTT.

The chain is built from TRBV2 and TRBJ2-3, with 8 bases matching TRBD2. CDR1 is SNHLY, CDR2 FYNNEI, per germline. There are 13 residues in the CDR3. The CDR3 protein is CATLADSTDTQYF. CDR3 coding DNA: TGTGCTACACTAGCGGATAGCACAGATACGCAGTATTTT. The variable domain in full, with the rest retrieved from reference TRBV2 and TRBJ2-3, is EPEVTQTPSHQVTQMGQEVILRCVPISNHLYFYWYRQILGQKVEFLVSFYNNEISEKSEIFDDQFSVERPDGSNFTLKIRSTKLEDSAMYFCATLADSTDTQYFGPGTRLTVL.

This clone was picked up a small number of times. The chain uses TRBV11-1 and TRBJ2-2, with 10 bases fitting TRBD1. This CDR3 has 14 amino acids. Germline V gives CDR1 SGHAT, CDR2 FQDESV (reference sequence). The V gene end was trimmed by 6 bases and the J gene end by 3 bases; junction bases not matched to a gene: 1. CDR3 in DNA: TGTGCCAGCAGGGGACAGGGGTACACCGGGGAGCTGTTTTTT. Its protein product is CASRGQGYTGELFF.